This T cell receptor beta chain was found in a study of vaccination effects on CD4 cells after COVID-19. Study-wide context: Two doses of either BNT162b2 or mRNA-1273 were given to each participant. Study-wide results and caveats: Clonal contraction was marked in infection- and vaccine-induced clones late after vaccination.

Germline V gives CDR1 SGHRS, CDR2 YFSETQ. The CDR3 consists of 15 residues. With 4 bases removed from V and 7 bases from J, the gap between germline ends came to 15 bases. Sequencing used immunoSEQ multiplex PCR; TCRdb keeps in-frame clones, though not all of them. Here the sample spans 50,000 or so clones, about four fifths being singletons. ViraFEST expansion of antigen-specific CD4+ T cells with viral peptide pools preceded sequencing. Culture lasted approximately 10 days before CD4+ T cell isolation. Absence of prior SARS-CoV-2 infection characterized the vaccine recipients, who showed negative nucleocapsid antibodies. Half of the medium was exchanged for IL-2 medium on both days 3 and 7. In regard to this clone: What it binds is unknown.

The chain is built from TRBV5-1 and TRBJ1-6; TRBD1 is a possible D gene (6 bases). This material consisted of CD4+ T cells from PBMCs cultured with HCoV-OC43 spike peptides, taken before COVID-19 vaccination. This sample's subset: HCoV-OC43 spike overlapping peptide pool stimulation. The receptor was isolated from a human donor who received a COVID-19 vaccine. The CDR3 loop is CASSQPGQSNSPLHF. The CDR3 DNA sequence: TGCGCCAGCAGCCAACCTGGACAGAGCAATTCACCCCTCCACTTT.